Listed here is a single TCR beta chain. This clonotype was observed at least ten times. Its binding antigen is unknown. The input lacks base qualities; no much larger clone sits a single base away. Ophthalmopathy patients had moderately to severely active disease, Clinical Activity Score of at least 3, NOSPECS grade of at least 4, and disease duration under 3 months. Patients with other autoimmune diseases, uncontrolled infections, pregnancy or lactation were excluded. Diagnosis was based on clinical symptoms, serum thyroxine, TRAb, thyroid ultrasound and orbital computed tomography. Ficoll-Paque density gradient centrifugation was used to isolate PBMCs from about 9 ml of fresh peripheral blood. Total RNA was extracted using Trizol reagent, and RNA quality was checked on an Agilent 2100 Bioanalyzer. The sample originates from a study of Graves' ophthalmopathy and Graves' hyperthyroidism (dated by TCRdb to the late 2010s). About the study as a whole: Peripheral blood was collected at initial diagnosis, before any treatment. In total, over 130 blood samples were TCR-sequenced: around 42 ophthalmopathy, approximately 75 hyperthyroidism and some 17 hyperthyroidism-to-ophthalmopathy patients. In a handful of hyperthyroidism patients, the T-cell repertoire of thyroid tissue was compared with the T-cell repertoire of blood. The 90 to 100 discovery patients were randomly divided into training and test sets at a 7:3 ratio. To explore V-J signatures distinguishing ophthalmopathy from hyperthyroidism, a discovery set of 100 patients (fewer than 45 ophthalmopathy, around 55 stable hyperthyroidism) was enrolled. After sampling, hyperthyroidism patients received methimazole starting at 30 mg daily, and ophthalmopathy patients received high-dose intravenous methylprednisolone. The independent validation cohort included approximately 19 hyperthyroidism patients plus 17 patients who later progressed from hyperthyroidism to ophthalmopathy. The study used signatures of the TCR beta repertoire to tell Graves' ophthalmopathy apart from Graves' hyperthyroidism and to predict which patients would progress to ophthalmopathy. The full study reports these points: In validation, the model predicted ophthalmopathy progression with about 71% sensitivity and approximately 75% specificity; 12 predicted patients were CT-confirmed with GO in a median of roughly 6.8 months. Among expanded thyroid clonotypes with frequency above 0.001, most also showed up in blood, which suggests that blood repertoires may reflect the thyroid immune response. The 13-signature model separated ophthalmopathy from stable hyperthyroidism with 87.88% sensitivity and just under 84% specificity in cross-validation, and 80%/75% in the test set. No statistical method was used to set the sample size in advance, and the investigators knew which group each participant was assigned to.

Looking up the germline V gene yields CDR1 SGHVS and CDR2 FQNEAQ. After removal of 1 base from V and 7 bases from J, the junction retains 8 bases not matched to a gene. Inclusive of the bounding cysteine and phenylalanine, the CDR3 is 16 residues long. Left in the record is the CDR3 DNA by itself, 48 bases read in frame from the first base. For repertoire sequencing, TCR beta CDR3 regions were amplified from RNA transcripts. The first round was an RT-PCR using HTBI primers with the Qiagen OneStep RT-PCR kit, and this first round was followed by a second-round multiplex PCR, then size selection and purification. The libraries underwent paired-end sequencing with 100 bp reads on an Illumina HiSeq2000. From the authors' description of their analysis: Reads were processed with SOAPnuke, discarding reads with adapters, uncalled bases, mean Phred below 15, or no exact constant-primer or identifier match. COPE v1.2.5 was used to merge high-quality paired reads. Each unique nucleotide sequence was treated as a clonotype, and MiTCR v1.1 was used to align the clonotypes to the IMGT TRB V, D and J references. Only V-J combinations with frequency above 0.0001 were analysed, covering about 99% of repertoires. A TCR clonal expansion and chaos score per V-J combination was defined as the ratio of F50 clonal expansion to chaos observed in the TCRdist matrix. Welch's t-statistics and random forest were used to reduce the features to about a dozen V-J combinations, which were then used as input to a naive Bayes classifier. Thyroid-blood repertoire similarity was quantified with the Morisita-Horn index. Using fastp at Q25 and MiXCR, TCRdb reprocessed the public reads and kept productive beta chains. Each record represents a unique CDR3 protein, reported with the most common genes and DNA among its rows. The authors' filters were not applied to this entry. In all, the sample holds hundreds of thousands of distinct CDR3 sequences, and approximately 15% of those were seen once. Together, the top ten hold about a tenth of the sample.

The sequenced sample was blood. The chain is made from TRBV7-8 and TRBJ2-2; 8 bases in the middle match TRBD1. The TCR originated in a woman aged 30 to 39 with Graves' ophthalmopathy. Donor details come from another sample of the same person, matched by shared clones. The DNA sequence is TGTGCCAGCAGCTTAGTTGTACCAGGGGGCGGCGGGGAGCTGTTTTTT. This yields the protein CASSLVVPGGGGELFF.